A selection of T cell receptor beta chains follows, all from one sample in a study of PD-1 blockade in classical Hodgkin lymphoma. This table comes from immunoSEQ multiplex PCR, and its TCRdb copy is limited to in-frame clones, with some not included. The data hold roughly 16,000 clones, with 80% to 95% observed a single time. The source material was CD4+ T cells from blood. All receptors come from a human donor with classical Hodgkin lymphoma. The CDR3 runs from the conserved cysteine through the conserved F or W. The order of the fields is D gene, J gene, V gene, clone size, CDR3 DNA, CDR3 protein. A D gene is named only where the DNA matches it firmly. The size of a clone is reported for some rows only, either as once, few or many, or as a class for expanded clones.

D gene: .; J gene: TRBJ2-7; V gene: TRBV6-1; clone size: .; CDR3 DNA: TGTGCCAGCAGTGAAGGTCGGCTATTAATCTCCTACGAGCAGTACTTC; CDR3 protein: CASSEGRLLISYEQYF
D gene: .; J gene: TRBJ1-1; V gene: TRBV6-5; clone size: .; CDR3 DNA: TGTGCCAGCAGAGCGGGACGGTTCACTGAAGCTTTCTTT; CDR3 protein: CASRAGRFTEAFF
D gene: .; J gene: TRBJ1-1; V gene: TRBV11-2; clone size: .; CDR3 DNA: TGTGCCAGCAGCGAAGACAGGATCAACACTGAAGCTTTCTTT; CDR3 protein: CASSEDRINTEAFF
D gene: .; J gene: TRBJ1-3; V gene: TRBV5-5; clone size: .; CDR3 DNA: TGTGCCAGCAGCTCATCGGGTGGGGGCTCTGGAAACACCATATATTTT; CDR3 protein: CASSSSGGGSGNTIYF
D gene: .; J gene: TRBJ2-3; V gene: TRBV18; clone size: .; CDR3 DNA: TGTGCCAGCTCACCAGAAAAAGTGACAGTGGGGACAGATACGCAGTATTTT; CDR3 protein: CASSPEKVTVGTDTQYF
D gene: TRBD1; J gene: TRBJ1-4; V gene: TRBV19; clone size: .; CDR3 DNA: TGTGCCACCTCGGGACAGCTAGAAAAACTGTTTTTT; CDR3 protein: CATSGQLEKLFF
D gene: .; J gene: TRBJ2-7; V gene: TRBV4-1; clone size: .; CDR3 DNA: TGCGCCAGCAGCCAAAGTGGCGGGACCCGCTCCTACGAGCAGTACTTC; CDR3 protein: CASSQSGGTRSYEQYF
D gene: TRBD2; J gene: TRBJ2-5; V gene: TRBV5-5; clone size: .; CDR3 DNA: TGTGCCAGCAGACTTGGGACTAGCGGGAACCAAGAGACCCAGTACTTC; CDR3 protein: CASRLGTSGNQETQYF
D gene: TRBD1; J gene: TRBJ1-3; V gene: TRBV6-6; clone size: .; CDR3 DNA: TGTGCCAGCAGCCCGGGACAGAGCTCTGGAAACACCATATATTTT; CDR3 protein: CASSPGQSSGNTIYF
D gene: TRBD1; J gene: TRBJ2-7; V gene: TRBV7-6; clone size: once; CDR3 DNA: TGTGCCAGCAGCTTAGCGCTCGGACAGGGAGCTATGATCGGGTCCGAGCAGTACTTC; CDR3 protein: CASSLALGQGAMIGSEQYF
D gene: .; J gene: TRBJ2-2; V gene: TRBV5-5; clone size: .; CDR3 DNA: TGTGCCAGCAGCTGGACCGGGGAGCTGTTTTTT; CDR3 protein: CASSWTGELFF
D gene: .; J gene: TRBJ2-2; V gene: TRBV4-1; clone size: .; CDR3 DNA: TGCGCCAGCAGCCAAGAAAGCGGGTTGGGCACCGGGGAGCTGTTTTTT; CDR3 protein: CASSQESGLGTGELFF
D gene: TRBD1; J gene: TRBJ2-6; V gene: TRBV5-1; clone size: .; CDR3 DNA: TGCGCCAGCAGCCGGACAGGGCCCTCTGGGGCCAACGTCCTGACTTTC; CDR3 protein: CASSRTGPSGANVLTF
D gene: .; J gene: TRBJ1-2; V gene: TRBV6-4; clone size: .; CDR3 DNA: TGTGCCAGCAGCGCTGAGGGTGGCTATGGCTACACCTTC; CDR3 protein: CASSAEGGYGYTF
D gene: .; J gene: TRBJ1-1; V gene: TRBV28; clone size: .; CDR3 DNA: TGTGCCAGCAGTCTCACCCCATCGATCATGAACACTGAAGCTTTCTTT; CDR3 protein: CASSLTPSIMNTEAFF
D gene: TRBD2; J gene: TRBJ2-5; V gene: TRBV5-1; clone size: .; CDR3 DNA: TGCGCCAGCAGCTTAACCGGGACTAGCGGGAGTGGACAAGAGACCCAGTACTTC; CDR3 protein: CASSLTGTSGSGQETQYF
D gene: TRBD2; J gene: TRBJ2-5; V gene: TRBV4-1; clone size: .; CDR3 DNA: TGCGCCAGCAGCCAAGAATGGCTTAGCGGGAGTGGGCGGGAAGAGACCCAGTACTTC; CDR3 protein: CASSQEWLSGSGREETQYF
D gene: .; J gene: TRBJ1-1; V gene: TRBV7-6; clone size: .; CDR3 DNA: TGTGCCAGCAGCCTAATCAAGAACACTGAAGCTTTCTTT; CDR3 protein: CASSLIKNTEAFF
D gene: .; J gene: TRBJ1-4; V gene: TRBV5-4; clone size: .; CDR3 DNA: TGTGCCAGCAGCTTGCCCGGGGGTGAAAAACTGTTTTTT; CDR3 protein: CASSLPGGEKLFF
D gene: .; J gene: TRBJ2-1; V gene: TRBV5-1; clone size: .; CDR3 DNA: TGCGCCAGCAGCTTGGGGCGTCACAATGAGCAGTTCTTC; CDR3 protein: CASSLGRHNEQFF
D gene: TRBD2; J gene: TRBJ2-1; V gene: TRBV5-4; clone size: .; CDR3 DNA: TGTGCCAGCAGCCTTAGCGGGATTGAGGCTGAGCAGTTCTTC; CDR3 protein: CASSLSGIEAEQFF
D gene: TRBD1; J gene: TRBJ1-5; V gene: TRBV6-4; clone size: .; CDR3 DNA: TGTGCCAGCAGTGACTCCGGACAGGCTAATCAGCCCCAGCATTTT; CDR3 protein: CASSDSGQANQPQHF
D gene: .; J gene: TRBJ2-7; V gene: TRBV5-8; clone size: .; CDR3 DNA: TGTGCCAGCAGCTTGGCCGAGGGTTTCCTCTCCTACGAGCAGTACTTC; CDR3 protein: CASSLAEGFLSYEQYF
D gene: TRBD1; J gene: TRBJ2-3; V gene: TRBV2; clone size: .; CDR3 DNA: TGTGCCAGCAGTGAGACCGGGACAGGTACAACAGATACGCAGTATTTT; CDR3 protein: CASSETGTGTTDTQYF
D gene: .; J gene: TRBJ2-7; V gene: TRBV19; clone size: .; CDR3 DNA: TGTGCCAGTAGTAACCAGGGCTCCTACGAGCAGTACTTC; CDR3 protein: CASSNQGSYEQYF
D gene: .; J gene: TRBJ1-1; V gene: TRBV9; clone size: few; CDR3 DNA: TGTGCCAGCAGCGTAGTTGACACTGAAGCTTTCTTT; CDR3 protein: CASSVVDTEAFF
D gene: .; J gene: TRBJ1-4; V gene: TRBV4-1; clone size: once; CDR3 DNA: TGCGCCAGCAGCCCCTCTCCAGGCCTCGAAAAACTGTTTTTT; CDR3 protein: CASSPSPGLEKLFF
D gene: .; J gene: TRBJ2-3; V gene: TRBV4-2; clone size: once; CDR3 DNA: TGTGCCAGCAGCCAAGATGAGGGACGAGGGGATACGCAGTATTTT; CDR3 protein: CASSQDEGRGDTQYF
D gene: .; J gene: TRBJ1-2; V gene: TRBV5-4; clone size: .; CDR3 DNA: TGTGCCAGCAGCTTTCAAAATCGGATCTATGGCTACACCTTC; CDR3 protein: CASSFQNRIYGYTF
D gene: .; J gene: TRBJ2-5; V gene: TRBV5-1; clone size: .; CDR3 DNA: TGCGCCAGCAGCTTAACGAGGGAGACCCAGTACTTC; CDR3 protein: CASSLTRETQYF
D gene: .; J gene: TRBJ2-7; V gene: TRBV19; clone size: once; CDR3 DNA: TGTGCCAGTAGTAACATGTACGGGGTTTACGAGCAGTACTTC; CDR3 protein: CASSNMYGVYEQYF
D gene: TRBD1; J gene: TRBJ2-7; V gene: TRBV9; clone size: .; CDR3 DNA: TGTGCCAGCAGCGTAGAGGGGGCTGGTGTCGGGCAGTACTTC; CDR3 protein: CASSVEGAGVGQYF
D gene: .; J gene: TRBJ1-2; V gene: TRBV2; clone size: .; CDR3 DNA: TGTGCCAGCAGCGACGACTCAAGCTATGGCTACACCTTC; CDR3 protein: CASSDDSSYGYTF
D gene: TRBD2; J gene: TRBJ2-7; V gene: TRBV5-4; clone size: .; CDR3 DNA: TGTGCCAGCAGCTTGGGGCTAGCGGGAGGGCCGGACGAGCAGTACTTC; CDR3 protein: CASSLGLAGGPDEQYF
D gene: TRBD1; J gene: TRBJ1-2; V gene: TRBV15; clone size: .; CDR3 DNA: TGTGCCACCAGCAGAGTTACAGGGGCCAGGGGTAACTATGGCTACACCTTC; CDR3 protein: CATSRVTGARGNYGYTF
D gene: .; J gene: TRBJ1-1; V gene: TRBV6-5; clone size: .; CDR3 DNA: TGTGCCAGCAGTTACTCGACAGTTTACACTGAAGCTTTCTTT; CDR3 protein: CASSYSTVYTEAFF
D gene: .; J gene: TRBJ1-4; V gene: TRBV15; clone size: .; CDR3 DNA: TGTGCCACCAGCAGAGATGAATTGGGCAGCCCTAATGAAAAACTGTTTTTT; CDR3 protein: CATSRDELGSPNEKLFF
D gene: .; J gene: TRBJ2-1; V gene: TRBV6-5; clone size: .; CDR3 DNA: TGTGCCAGCAGTGGGAGAGTGGGGAAGTACAATGAGCAGTTCTTC; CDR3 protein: CASSGRVGKYNEQFF
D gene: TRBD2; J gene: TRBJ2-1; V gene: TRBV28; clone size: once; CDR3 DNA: TGTGCCAGCCCCCCTAGCGGGAGGTACAATGAGCAGTTCTTC; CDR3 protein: CASPPSGRYNEQFF
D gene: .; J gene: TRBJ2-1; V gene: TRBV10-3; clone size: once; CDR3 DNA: TGTGCCATCAGTGAGTACTGGAATGAGCAGTTCTTC; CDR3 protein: CAISEYWNEQFF